These T cell receptor beta chains were read from a single sample in a study of blood T cell repertoires in COVID-19. The assay was immunoSEQ multiplex PCR, and TCRdb's table has in-frame clones only and misses some. In the table there are over 200,000 clones, 84% of which are singletons. What was sequenced was PBMCs or T cells enriched from blood (not recorded which). The receptors come from a woman between 40 and 50 years old who had recovered from COVID-19. Both conserved end residues are part of each CDR3. Each record gives: CDR3 length, V gene, D gene, clone size, J gene, CDR3 protein, CDR3 DNA. D genes are given only for firm matches. The listing skips clone size in some rows; elsewhere it reads once, few, many or a size class.

17,TRBV11-2,TRBD2,-,TRBJ2-2,CASSSGRGLVRTGELFF,TGTGCCAGCAGCTCCGGACGGGGACTAGTGAGGACCGGGGAGCTGTTTTTT
17,TRBV7-9,TRBD1,-,TRBJ2-1,CASSPQGTESSYNEQFF,TGTGCCAGCAGCCCTCAGGGGACAGAGAGCTCCTACAATGAGCAGTTCTTC
17,TRBV2,TRBD1,-,TRBJ2-7,CASTPPPGTGASYEQYF,TGTGCCAGCACCCCACCCCCCGGGACAGGGGCCTCCTACGAGCAGTACTTC
11,TRBV29-1,TRBD1,-,TRBJ1-1,CSATTGGLAFF,TGCAGCGCCACAACAGGGGGCCTCGCTTTCTTT
13,TRBV9,-,-,TRBJ1-2,CASSVTSESGYTF,TGTGCCAGCAGCGTGACAAGTGAGAGTGGCTACACCTTC
11,TRBV29-1,-,-,TRBJ1-2,CSVDNEGGYTF,TGCAGCGTTGATAATGAGGGTGGCTACACCTTC
14,TRBV5-1,-,few,TRBJ2-2,CASSPGLYTGELFF,TGCGCCAGCAGCCCAGGACTATACACCGGGGAGCTGTTTTTT
14,TRBV5-6,-,-,TRBJ2-3,CASSLSLGTDTQYF,TGTGCCAGCAGCTTATCACTTGGCACAGATACGCAGTATTTT
16,TRBV9,TRBD1,-,TRBJ1-5,CASSVVPGGGNQPQHF,TGTGCCAGCAGCGTAGTCCCAGGGGGTGGCAATCAGCCCCAGCATTTT
14,TRBV28,-,-,TRBJ2-1,CASSFQVSYNEQFF,TGTGCCAGCAGTTTTCAGGTCTCCTACAATGAGCAGTTCTTC
16,TRBV3-1/TRBV3-2,-,-,TRBJ1-3,CASSQRSSVSGNTIYF,TGTGCCAGCAGCCAACGGTCCTCCGTCTCTGGAAACACCATATATTTT
15,TRBV5-1,-,-,TRBJ2-2,CASSSDTPNTGELFF,TGCGCCAGCAGTTCTGACACCCCGAACACCGGGGAGCTGTTTTTT
17,TRBV4-1,-,-,TRBJ1-4,CASSQDSPGSANEKLFF,TGCGCCAGCAGCCAAGATTCCCCGGGGTCGGCTAATGAAAAACTGTTTTTT
16,TRBV19,-,-,TRBJ1-6,CARAQGAGSYNSPLHF,TGTGCCAGAGCACAGGGAGCCGGCTCCTATAATTCACCCCTCCACTTT
16,TRBV11-2,-,-,TRBJ2-4,CASSLGGSLAKNIQYF,TGTGCCAGCAGCTTAGGCGGTAGTTTAGCCAAAAACATTCAGTACTTC
11,TRBV7-9,-,few,TRBJ2-4,CASSISETQYF,TGTGCCAGCAGTATATCGGAGACGCAGTACTTC
15,TRBV11-2,-,-,TRBJ2-5,CASSLYGQREETQYF,TGTGCCAGCAGCTTATACGGACAGAGGGAAGAGACCCAGTACTTC
13,TRBV7-8,-,-,TRBJ2-7,CASSLGQNYEQYF,TGTGCCAGCAGCTTAGGACAAAACTACGAGCAGTACTTC
16,TRBV5-1,TRBD1,-,TRBJ2-7,CASSLATGSQTYEQYF,TGCGCCAGCAGCTTGGCGACAGGGTCGCAAACCTACGAGCAGTACTTC
13,TRBV13,TRBD1,-,TRBJ1-4,CASRRDRSEKLFF,TGTGCCAGCAGAAGGGACAGAAGTGAAAAACTGTTTTTT
16,TRBV7-2,TRBD1,-,TRBJ1-3,CASSPGQGLSGNTIYF,TGTGCCAGCAGCCCCGGACAGGGCCTATCTGGAAACACCATATATTTT
14,TRBV5-1,TRBD1,-,TRBJ2-5,CASSWDRGQETQYF,TGCGCCAGCAGCTGGGACAGGGGCCAAGAGACCCAGTACTTC
16,TRBV12-5,TRBD1,-,TRBJ2-1,CASGLANRGSYNEQFF,TGTGCTAGTGGTTTGGCAAACAGGGGCTCCTACAATGAGCAGTTCTTC
15,TRBV7-3,-,-,TRBJ2-1,CASSPYSSSYNEQFF,TGTGCCAGCAGCCCGTACTCCTCCTCCTACAATGAGCAGTTCTTC
13,TRBV30,-,once,TRBJ2-5,CAWSTAGPETQYF,TGTGCCTGGAGTACCGCAGGGCCAGAGACCCAGTACTTC
15,TRBV7-7,-,medium-sized,TRBJ1-4,CASSFTLGRGEKLFF,TGTGCCAGCAGCTTCACCCTCGGTCGGGGTGAAAAACTGTTTTTT
14,TRBV18,TRBD1,-,TRBJ2-5,CASSLRTGAETQYF,TGTGCCAGCTCATTGCGGACAGGGGCAGAGACCCAGTACTTC
15,TRBV25-1,TRBD2,-,TRBJ2-1,CASSEAGRELDEQFF,TGTGCCAGCAGTGAAGCGGGGCGGGAGCTAGATGAGCAGTTCTTC
15,TRBV7-9,TRBD1,-,TRBJ2-3,CASSSDRGSGDTQYF,TGTGCCAGCAGCTCGGACAGGGGGTCGGGTGATACGCAGTATTTT
12,TRBV7-8,-,-,TRBJ1-2,CASSLRHDGYTF,TGTGCCAGCAGCCTACGACACGATGGCTACACCTTC
12,TRBV29-1,TRBD1,many,TRBJ1-2,CSGSTGNYGYTF,TGCAGCGGATCGACAGGGAACTATGGCTACACCTTC
13,TRBV16,-,-,TRBJ1-2,CASSLQADYGYTF,TGTGCCAGCAGCCTACAAGCGGACTATGGCTACACCTTC
15,TRBV14,-,-,TRBJ2-3,CASSWRGGSTDTQYF,TGTGCCAGCAGCTGGAGGGGGGGGAGCACAGATACGCAGTATTTT
15,TRBV4-1,-,-,TRBJ2-1,CASSQGPGLYNEQFF,TGCGCCAGCAGCCAGGGCCCGGGACTTTACAATGAGCAGTTCTTC
13,TRBV18,-,-,TRBJ1-5,CASSPNRDQPQHF,TGTGCCAGCTCACCAAACAGGGATCAGCCCCAGCATTTT
11,TRBV20-1,TRBD1,-,TRBJ1-1,CRGQGWTEAFF,TGCAGAGGACAGGGATGGACTGAAGCTTTCTTT
15,TRBV19,-,-,TRBJ1-3,CASRPTWTAGNTIYF,TGTGCCAGTCGTCCAACCTGGACAGCTGGAAACACCATATATTTT
12,TRBV30,-,-,TRBJ1-4,CAWSDSNEKLFF,TGTGCCTGGAGTGACTCTAATGAAAAACTGTTTTTT
15,TRBV28,-,few,TRBJ1-2,CASSLTGGGYYGYTF,TGTGCCAGCAGTTTAACTGGGGGCGGATACTATGGCTACACCTTC
14,TRBV19,-,-,TRBJ1-4,CASSQQATNEKLFF,TGTGCCAGTAGCCAACAAGCAACTAATGAAAAACTGTTTTTT
14,TRBV9,TRBD1,-,TRBJ1-2,CAILKPDREEGYTF,TGTGCCATCCTTAAACCTGACAGGGAGGAGGGCTACACCTTC
12,TRBV27,TRBD1,few,TRBJ1-6,CASSWTGSPLHF,TGTGCCAGCAGTTGGACAGGTTCACCCCTCCACTTT
12,TRBV28,-,-,TRBJ1-1,CASRGSHTEAFF,TGTGCCAGCCGAGGGTCTCACACTGAAGCTTTCTTT
11,TRBV30,-,-,TRBJ1-1,CAWSRGTEAFF,TGTGCCTGGAGCAGGGGCACTGAAGCTTTCTTT
14,TRBV5-6,-,-,TRBJ1-1,CASTFGGKNTEAFF,TGTGCCAGCACCTTCGGCGGGAAGAACACTGAAGCTTTCTTT
16,TRBV7-3,TRBD2,-,TRBJ2-1,CASSFSRTSGSDEQFF,TGTGCCAGCAGCTTCTCCCGGACTAGCGGGAGTGATGAGCAGTTCTTC
12,TRBV2,-,-,TRBJ2-1,CASSNAVNEQFF,TGTGCCAGCAGTAACGCGGTCAATGAGCAGTTCTTC
14,TRBV11-3,TRBD1,-,TRBJ1-1,CASSPRDRGREAFF,TGTGCCAGCAGCCCCCGGGACAGGGGGCGTGAAGCTTTCTTT
13,TRBV2,TRBD2,-,TRBJ2-7,CASGIGTSYEQYF,TGTGCCAGCGGGATAGGGACTAGCTACGAGCAGTACTTC
14,TRBV5-4,TRBD1,-,TRBJ1-2,CASSLLGTGDGYTF,TGTGCCAGCAGCTTGTTGGGGACAGGGGACGGCTACACCTTC
14,TRBV19,-,-,TRBJ1-2,CASSISGGGYGYTF,TGTGCCAGTAGTATCTCCGGCGGGGGCTATGGCTACACCTTC
13,TRBV24-1,-,-,TRBJ2-2,CATSAVNTGELFF,TGTGCCACCAGTGCCGTTAACACCGGGGAGCTGTTTTTT
16,TRBV2,TRBD1,-,TRBJ1-2,CASSETRDRSNYGYTF,TGTGCCAGCAGTGAAACACGGGACAGGAGTAACTATGGCTACACCTTC
12,TRBV12-3/TRBV12-4,-,-,TRBJ2-1,CASSHSSLWQFF,TGTGCCAGCAGCCACAGCTCGTTGTGGCAGTTCTTC
17,TRBV28,-,-,TRBJ2-6,CASSFYRPLSGANVLTF,TGTGCCAGCAGTTTTTACAGGCCCCTCTCTGGGGCCAACGTCCTGACTTTC
12,TRBV28,-,-,TRBJ1-6,CASSPIESPLHF,TGTGCCAGCAGCCCTATCGAATCACCCCTCCACTTT